The rows below give T cell receptor beta chains drawn from one sample of a study of T cell responses to AZD1222 COVID-19 vaccine. Assay: immunoSEQ multiplex PCR; the TCRdb copy retains only in-frame clones and omits some. The sample records roughly 150,000 clones, 70% to 90% being singletons. The source material was peripheral blood, sampled 28 days after the second AZD1222 dose. These receptors were taken from an adult who received the AZD1222 COVID-19 vaccine. Each CDR3 is given with its conserved first and last residue. The D gene is left open where the match is weak. The size entry is marked missing in some rows and otherwise reads once, few, many or a size class.

-	TRBV14	TRBJ2-3	-	TGTGCCAGCAGCCAAGAAAAGGGATCGATCACAGATACGCAGTATTTT	CASSQEKGSITDTQYF
-	TRBV23-1	TRBJ2-7	-	TGCGCCAGCAGTCCCCCCCGGGACTTCATCTACGAGCAGTACTTC	CASSPPRDFIYEQYF
-	TRBV5-1	TRBJ2-7	-	TGCGCCAGCAGCTTGTTAGATCGATCCTACGAGCAGTACTTC	CASSLLDRSYEQYF
-	TRBV7-3	TRBJ2-3	-	TGTGCCAGCAGCTCTCACCCTAGCACAGATACGCAGTATTTT	CASSSHPSTDTQYF
-	TRBV11-1	TRBJ2-1	-	TGTGCCAGCAGTAGCGAACTTTCGAATGAGCAGTTCTTC	CASSSELSNEQFF
-	TRBV6-5	TRBJ1-1	-	TGTGCCAGCGCTGCTCGGCAGCCCAGTGAAGCTTTCTTT	CASAARQPSEAFF
-	TRBV7-9	TRBJ1-1	-	TGTGCCAGCAGCCCTAGGGACGGAGCAAACACTGAAGCTTTCTTT	CASSPRDGANTEAFF
-	TRBV27	TRBJ1-1	-	TGTGCCAGCTCATTGGAGTACACCACTGAAGCTTTCTTT	CASSLEYTTEAFF
-	TRBV5-1	TRBJ1-5	-	TGCGCCAGCAGCCTACAGGGTGACAACGGGCCCCAGCATTTT	CASSLQGDNGPQHF
-	TRBV29-1	TRBJ2-2	-	TGCAGCGTAATTACAGAGCTGAACACCGGGGAGCTGTTTTTT	CSVITELNTGELFF
-	TRBV30	TRBJ2-5	-	TGTGCCTGGACTTCAGGCGGGGCGGTTCTCGAGACCCAGTACTTC	CAWTSGGAVLETQYF
-	TRBV5-1	TRBJ1-5	-	TGCGCCAGCAGCCCCGGGACGGGCAATCAGCCCCAGCATTTT	CASSPGTGNQPQHF
-	TRBV3-1/TRBV3-2	TRBJ1-2	-	TGTGCCAGCAGCCATCAGGGGACCCATGGCTACACCTTC	CASSHQGTHGYTF
few	TRBV21-1	TRBJ2-1	-	TGTGCCAGCAGCAATGCGGGGCAGTTCTTC	CASSNAGQFF
-	TRBV18	TRBJ1-6	-	TGTGCCAGCTCCCCCCGGGGGGGGGAGAATTCACCCCTCCACTTT	CASSPRGGENSPLHF
-	TRBV6-4	TRBJ2-1	-	TGTGCCAGCAGTGACAGGGGGTCCTCCTACAATGAGCAGTTCTTC	CASSDRGSSYNEQFF
many	TRBV27	TRBJ1-2	-	TGTGCCAGCAGTTCGGTTCGGGATTATGGCTACACCTTC	CASSSVRDYGYTF
-	TRBV6-6	TRBJ1-4	-	TGTGCCAGCAGGACAAATCAGGGTGCAACTAATGAAAAACTGTTTTTT	CASRTNQGATNEKLFF
-	TRBV10-3	TRBJ2-7	-	TGTGCCATCAGTGGCGGGACCGCCAGTCTTAGCTCCTACGAGCAGTACTTC	CAISGGTASLSSYEQYF
-	TRBV3-1/TRBV3-2	TRBJ1-3	TRBD1	TGTGCCAGCAGCCGGGGACAGGCTGGAAACACCATATATTTT	CASSRGQAGNTIYF
-	TRBV5-1	TRBJ1-1	-	TGCGCCAGCACCTCTCTGGGGGGGAACACTGAAGCTTTCTTT	CASTSLGGNTEAFF
-	TRBV16	TRBJ1-1	-	TGTGCCAGCAGCCCCGCCAGAAGTACTGAAGCTTTCTTT	CASSPARSTEAFF
once	TRBV28	TRBJ1-6	-	TGTGCCAGCAGTTTGACAGGTGCGTTGGCAGGGAATTCACCCCTCCACTTT	CASSLTGALAGNSPLHF
-	TRBV28	TRBJ1-5	-	TGTGCCAGCAGTCCGACAGTCCGTGGCAATCAGCCCCAGCATTTT	CASSPTVRGNQPQHF
-	TRBV7-9	TRBJ2-5	TRBD1	TGTGCCAGCAGCCCTGCCCGGACAGGGGGACCGGAGACCCAGTACTTC	CASSPARTGGPETQYF
-	TRBV9	TRBJ1-1	-	TGTGCCAGCAGCAGGGGACATGGGACAAAAGCTTTCTTT	CASSRGHGTKAFF
-	TRBV9	TRBJ1-2	-	TGTGCCAGCAGCGTAGGCGGGCATCCTAACTATGGCTACACCTTC	CASSVGGHPNYGYTF
-	TRBV4-1	TRBJ1-2	TRBD1	TGCGCCAGCAGCCAGGGACAGGGTGGCTATGGCTACACCTTC	CASSQGQGGYGYTF
-	TRBV15	TRBJ2-7	-	TGTGCCACCAGCAGAGTCGGGCCGTACGAGCAGTACTTC	CATSRVGPYEQYF
-	TRBV7-9	TRBJ1-2	-	TGTGCCAGCAGCGCAGGGGTTAATGGCTACACCTTC	CASSAGVNGYTF
-	TRBV7-3	TRBJ1-1	-	TGTGCCAGCAGCCCAGACCCCGGACAGAAAGCTTTCTTT	CASSPDPGQKAFF
-	TRBV19	TRBJ2-7	-	TGTGCCAGTAGTTCCAGGGTCCACGAGCAGTACTTC	CASSSRVHEQYF
-	TRBV10-1	TRBJ2-7	TRBD1	TGCGCCAGAATGACAGGGGGCCCTTACGAGCAGTACTTC	CARMTGGPYEQYF
-	TRBV20-1	TRBJ1-6	TRBD1	TGCAGTGCGGGACAGGGGGCCCTCCACTTT	CSAGQGALHF
-	TRBV4-3	TRBJ1-2	-	TGCGCCAGCAGCCAAGAACCTCTAGGAGGGAATGGCTACACCTTC	CASSQEPLGGNGYTF
-	TRBV9	TRBJ2-1	TRBD2	TGTGCCAGCAGCGTAGGCGGGGGTCTTAATGAGCAGTTCTTC	CASSVGGGLNEQFF
-	TRBV29-1	TRBJ1-1	-	TGCAGCGTCGCCGACCCGGGGATTATCACTGAAGCTTTCTTT	CSVADPGIITEAFF
once	TRBV7-2	TRBJ1-2	TRBD1	TGTGCCAGCAGCCCGTGGGGACAGGGGGCCCTCTATGGCTACACCTTC	CASSPWGQGALYGYTF
-	TRBV28	TRBJ1-2	-	TGTGCCAGCAGTTTAATCGGAAGCTATGGCTACACCTTC	CASSLIGSYGYTF
few	TRBV4-1	TRBJ2-1	-	TGCGCCAGCAGCCAAGATCACGGCTATGAGCAGTTCTTC	CASSQDHGYEQFF
-	TRBV21-1	TRBJ1-2	-	TGTGCCAGCAGTCAACCGGGACAGCGCTATGGCTACACCTTC	CASSQPGQRYGYTF
-	TRBV19	TRBJ1-5	-	TGTGCCAGTGGAATGACAGATGGGCAGCCCCAGCATTTT	CASGMTDGQPQHF
-	TRBV2	TRBJ2-3	TRBD2	TGTGCCAGCAGTCTGACTAGCGGCACAGATACGCAGTATTTT	CASSLTSGTDTQYF
-	TRBV12-3/TRBV12-4	TRBJ1-5	-	TGTGCCAGCAGTTCCGGTAACTTTGAGTCCCAGCATTTT	CASSSGNFESQHF
-	TRBV10-1	TRBJ2-1	-	TGCGCCAGCAGTGAGTCCGGCGTCGGGAGCTTGTTCTTC	CASSESGVGSLFF
-	TRBV5-1	TRBJ2-1	-	TGCGCCAGCAGCTCAGGACAGCAGGGTGAGCAGTTCTTC	CASSSGQQGEQFF
-	TRBV7-9	TRBJ1-2	TRBD1	TGTGCCAGCAGCCCCAGGGGGCTTGGCTACACCTTC	CASSPRGLGYTF
-	TRBV5-6	TRBJ1-2	-	TGTGCCAGCAGCTTCTCAGGGGCGCGGGGCTACACCTTC	CASSFSGARGYTF
-	TRBV28	TRBJ1-5	-	TGTGCCAGCCCCGGGGACAGCAATCAGCCCCAGCATTTT	CASPGDSNQPQHF
-	TRBV7-9	TRBJ1-2	-	TGTGCCAGCAGCACCGGGCAGGGTCTCGACTATGGCTACACCTTC	CASSTGQGLDYGYTF
-	TRBV19	TRBJ2-3	-	TGTGCCAGTAGTGCGGACACAGATACGCAGTATTTT	CASSADTDTQYF
-	TRBV2	TRBJ1-5	TRBD1	TGTGCCAGCAGTGCACCGACAGGGCCTCGGAATCAGCCCCAGCATTTT	CASSAPTGPRNQPQHF
-	TRBV5-1	TRBJ1-1	-	TGCGCCAGCAGCTTGGCCCCCCAGGAGGGCACTGAAGCTTTCTTT	CASSLAPQEGTEAFF
-	TRBV27	TRBJ2-3	-	TGTGCCAGCAGTTTGGTCAGCGGAAACACAGATACGCAGTATTTT	CASSLVSGNTDTQYF